The source of this T cell receptor (beta chain) is a study of T cell responses to AZD1222 COVID-19 vaccine. Findings and caveats of the study: It was only after the peak T cell response that any repertoires were sampled.

Germline CDR1 is SGDLS and CDR2 is YYNGEE. The CDR3 covers 15 residues. V was pared by 0 bases and J by 4 bases, with 13 bases between. Here immunoSEQ multiplex PCR was the method, and the copy in TCRdb shows in-frame clones only, minus some. The sample lists about 120,000 clones; about nine tenths were seen once. This clone came up once. Its antigen is not identified. This rearrangement joins TRBV9 to TRBJ2-5; possibly TRBD1 for D (6 bases). The sample in question was peripheral blood, obtained on day 0 of AZD1222 vaccination. The clonotype originates from an adult in good health. The CDR3 DNA follows: TGTGCCAGCAGCGTAGAATACAGGGTGGGAGAGACCCAGTACTTC. It yields the protein CASSVEYRVGETQYF.